These 13 T cell receptor beta chains share one sample of origin, sequenced in a study of cytomegalovirus exposure and HLA in healthy donors. The repertoire was sequenced with immunoSEQ multiplex PCR; TCRdb's copy has only in-frame clones and lacks some. Of over 250,000 clones listed, approximately 86% were seen once; the top ten hold over 1%. What was sequenced was PBMCs. Receptors originate from a woman aged 30 to 39 in good health and CMV-seropositive.

This clone showed up just once. The rearrangement links TRBV19 to TRBJ1-1, with D perhaps TRBD1 (5 bases). Trimming took off 3 bases at V and 5 bases at J, with 10 bases between the two ends. The CDR3 has 13 residues. Germline CDR1 and CDR2: LNHDA and SQIVND (reference sequence). The CDR3 bases are TGTGCCAGTAGTATTGGTGGGGGGACTGAAGCTTTCTTT. Protein sequence: CASSIGGGTEAFF.

The V and J genes are TRBV9 and TRBJ2-1; tentative D call: TRBD2 (5 bases). CDR3 length: 16 residues. V lost 4 bases and J 2 bases, leaving 16 bases between the germline ends. The germline V gene has CDR1 SGDLS and CDR2 YYNGEE. CDR3 loop: CASSPRGIGAYNEQFF. For the CDR3, the DNA is TGTGCCAGCAGCCCACGAGGGATTGGCGCCTACAATGAGCAGTTCTTC.

This chain links TRBV13 with TRBJ2-1; 7 nucleotides align to TRBD1. The germline V gene has CDR1 PRHDT and CDR2 FYEKMQ (reference sequence). The CDR3 extends over 15 amino acids. With 6 bases clipped from V and 3 bases from J, the junction kept 8 bases outside the gene matches. CDR3 loop: CASRTGTEYYNEQFF. DNA for the CDR3: TGTGCCAGCAGAACCGGGACAGAGTACTACAATGAGCAGTTCTTC.

This sequence joins TRBV19 and TRBJ2-2; D gene ambiguous. V lost 3 bases, J lost 6 bases, and 8 bases lay in between. CDR1 and CDR2 (germline): LNHDA, SQIVND (reference sequence). There are 13 residues in the CDR3. The CDR3 region is CASSIVKAGELFF. The CDR3 coding sequence is TGTGCCAGTAGTATCGTTAAGGCCGGGGAGCTGTTTTTT.

This clone was seen just once. V is TRBV13 and J is TRBJ2-2; 10 nucleotides align to TRBD2. Germline CDR1 and CDR2: PRHDT and FYEKMQ (reference sequence). This CDR3 spans 20 amino acids. V lost 3 bases and J lost 7; bases outside the gene matches: 20. The CDR3 DNA follows: TGTGCCAGCAGCTTTCTGGTCGAAAAGCGGGAGGGAACAATGTACGGGGAGCTGTTTTTT. It yields the protein CASSFLVEKREGTMYGELFF.

The J gene is TRBJ1-6, the V gene TRBV11-2; TRBD1 agrees at 10 bases. Germline CDR1 SGHAT, CDR2 FQNNGV. The V gene end was trimmed by 2 bases and the J gene end by 9 bases; junction bases not matched to a gene: 7. There are 16 residues in the CDR3. This CDR3 is CASSLNGGQGVSPLHF. For the CDR3, the DNA is TGTGCCAGCAGCTTAAACGGTGGACAGGGGGTTTCACCCCTCCACTTT.

This clone was observed once. The V gene is TRBV14, the J gene TRBJ2-1; 9 bases agree with TRBD1. This CDR3 is 20 amino acids long. Germline-derived CDR1 and CDR2 are SGHDN and FVKESK. V shed 0 bases, J shed 3 bases, and the junction held 15 bases outside the gene matches. CDR3 amino acids: CASSQEFGTGQKLSYNEQFF. The CDR3 nucleotides read TGTGCCAGCAGCCAAGAGTTTGGGACAGGGCAGAAATTAAGCTACAATGAGCAGTTCTTC.

The chain recombines TRBV2 with TRBJ2-3, with D unclear. From germline, CDR1 is SNHLY and CDR2 FYNNEI. Trimming took 6 bases from V and 3 from J, leaving 10 bases between them. This CDR3 is 13 amino acids long. As DNA, the CDR3 is TGTGCCAGCAGGAAACCCTCGACAGATACGCAGTATTTT. The encoded protein is CASRKPSTDTQYF.

The chain employs TRBV9 and TRBJ2-5; tentatively, D is TRBD1 (5 bases). Germline V gene data show CDR1 as SGDLS and CDR2 as YYNGEE. The CDR3 runs 16 residues. Trimming removed 0 bases at V and 1 base at J, with 13 bases between. For the CDR3, the DNA is TGTGCCAGCAGCGTAGCTGCCCGGCAGGGCCAAGAGACCCAGTACTTC. Translation gives CASSVAARQGQETQYF.

The rearrangement joins TRBV6-6 to TRBJ1-1, with D perhaps TRBD1 (5 bases). Germline CDR1 reads MNHNY; CDR2 reads SVGAGI (reference sequence). CDR3 length equals 15 residues. V lost 3 bases, J lost 4 bases, and 15 bases lay in between. The CDR3: CASSYSSRVGTEAFF. CDR3 nucleotide sequence: TGTGCCAGCAGTTATAGTAGCAGGGTGGGCACTGAAGCTTTCTTT.

This clone was recorded many times. The J gene is TRBJ2-5, the V gene TRBV11-2; 11 bases match TRBD2. Per germline, CDR1 SGHAT and CDR2 FQNNGV. The CDR3 is made up of 18 amino acids. V trimming: 6 bases; J trimming: 5 bases; junction bases outside the gene matches: 17. DNA of the CDR3: TGTGCCAGCAGGCCCCGGTTGGGACTAGCGGACATAGGGGAGACCCAGTACTTC. This gives the protein CASRPRLGLADIGETQYF. Filled out from reference TRBV11-2 and TRBJ2-5, the complete variable domain reads EAGVAQSPRYKIIEKRQSVAFWCNPISGHATLYWYQQILGQGPKLLIQFQNNGVVDDSQLPKDRFSAERLKGVDSTLKIQPAKLEDSAVYLCASRPRLGLADIGETQYFGPGTRLLVL.

V is TRBV7-7 and J is TRBJ2-5; D ambiguous. The CDR3 runs 16 residues. The germline gives CDR1 SSHAT, CDR2 FNYEAQ (reference sequence). V was cut by 5 bases and J by 2 bases, with 18 bases left in between. Here the CDR3 reads CASSPPRPVGQETQYF. The CDR3 DNA sequence: TGTGCCAGCAGCCCGCCTCGCCCTGTAGGTCAAGAGACCCAGTACTTC.

In its sample, this clone was seen once. This sequence joins TRBV23-1 and TRBJ2-4, with a weak D call TRBD1 (7 bases). TRBV23-1 is classed as an ORF, of uncertain function. The CDR3 contains 17 residues. V lost 1 base to trimming and J lost 0 bases, with 13 bases between them. The CDR3 here is CASSQWAGGLAKNIQYF. The CDR3 region has the DNA TGCGCCAGCAGTCAATGGGCAGGGGGGCTAGCCAAAAACATTCAGTACTTC.